Listed below are T cell receptor beta chains from one sample, sequenced in a study of T cells in pancreatic ductal adenocarcinoma. Here immunoSEQ multiplex PCR was the method, and the copy in TCRdb shows in-frame clones only, minus some. The sample includes roughly 100,000 clones, about 95% of them seen just once. What was sequenced was PBMCs. These receptors all stem from a human donor with pancreatic ductal adenocarcinoma. Each CDR3 is given with its conserved first and last residue. Fields, in order: D gene, V gene, clone size, J gene, CDR3 protein, CDR3 DNA. The D gene is left open where the match is weak. Clone sizes are given selectively: once, few, many, or a class where the clone is expanded.

d_call: NA; v_call: TRBV4-3; clone_size: NA; j_call: TRBJ2-5; cdr3_aa: CASSQVRGTETQYF; cdr3_nt: TGCGCCAGCAGCCAAGTTCGCGGGACAGAGACCCAGTACTTC
d_call: NA; v_call: TRBV4-2; clone_size: NA; j_call: TRBJ1-3; cdr3_aa: CASSQAEQGWTGNTIYF; cdr3_nt: TGTGCCAGCAGCCAAGCTGAACAGGGTTGGACTGGAAACACCATATATTTT
d_call: TRBD1; v_call: TRBV6-6; clone_size: NA; j_call: TRBJ1-4; cdr3_aa: CASSFTGQGAEKLFF; cdr3_nt: TGTGCCAGCAGTTTTACGGGACAGGGCGCAGAAAAACTGTTTTTT
d_call: NA; v_call: TRBV5-8; clone_size: NA; j_call: TRBJ2-1; cdr3_aa: CASSLMDSRNEQFF; cdr3_nt: TGTGCCAGCAGCTTGATGGACAGCAGGAATGAGCAGTTCTTC
d_call: TRBD1; v_call: TRBV7-6; clone_size: NA; j_call: TRBJ1-5; cdr3_aa: CASSRRVDRAHVNQPQHF; cdr3_nt: TGTGCCAGCAGTCGGAGGGTGGACAGGGCCCATGTCAATCAGCCCCAGCATTTT
d_call: NA; v_call: TRBV7-9; clone_size: NA; j_call: TRBJ1-3; cdr3_aa: CASSLDDNSSGNTIYF; cdr3_nt: TGTGCCAGCAGCTTAGATGACAACAGCTCTGGAAACACCATATATTTT
d_call: NA; v_call: TRBV18; clone_size: once; j_call: TRBJ2-5; cdr3_aa: CASSPASDQETQYF; cdr3_nt: TGTGCCAGCTCACCAGCCAGCGACCAAGAGACCCAGTACTTC
d_call: NA; v_call: TRBV7-2; clone_size: NA; j_call: TRBJ2-3; cdr3_aa: CASSPYSTDTQYF; cdr3_nt: TGTGCCAGCAGCCCCTATAGCACAGATACGCAGTATTTT
d_call: NA; v_call: TRBV5-8; clone_size: NA; j_call: TRBJ1-5; cdr3_aa: CASSLGVGRGNQPQHF; cdr3_nt: TGTGCCAGCAGCTTGGGTGTGGGCAGGGGCAATCAGCCCCAGCATTTT
d_call: NA; v_call: TRBV5-1; clone_size: NA; j_call: TRBJ2-5; cdr3_aa: CASSLGREETQYF; cdr3_nt: TGCGCCAGCAGCTTGGGTCGGGAAGAGACCCAGTACTTC
d_call: NA; v_call: TRBV28; clone_size: NA; j_call: TRBJ2-7; cdr3_aa: CASSQAGFGYEQYF; cdr3_nt: TGTGCCAGCAGTCAAGCAGGGTTCGGGTACGAGCAGTACTTC
d_call: TRBD2; v_call: TRBV10-3; clone_size: NA; j_call: TRBJ2-1; cdr3_aa: CAIGSQGGNEQFF; cdr3_nt: TGTGCCATAGGCTCGCAGGGAGGGAATGAGCAGTTCTTC
d_call: TRBD2; v_call: TRBV11-3; clone_size: NA; j_call: TRBJ2-5; cdr3_aa: CASSLSAGVHETQYF; cdr3_nt: TGTGCCAGCAGCTTGTCGGCGGGAGTACACGAGACCCAGTACTTC
d_call: TRBD2; v_call: TRBV6-5; clone_size: once; j_call: TRBJ2-7; cdr3_aa: CASSPGLAGYEQYF; cdr3_nt: TGTGCCAGCAGTCCCGGACTAGCGGGGTACGAGCAGTACTTC
d_call: NA; v_call: TRBV2; clone_size: NA; j_call: TRBJ1-4; cdr3_aa: CASTLSGSGGEKLFF; cdr3_nt: TGTGCCAGCACCCTAAGCGGAAGCGGTGGTGAAAAACTGTTTTTT
d_call: NA; v_call: TRBV7-2; clone_size: NA; j_call: TRBJ2-1; cdr3_aa: CASSSPGNNEQFF; cdr3_nt: TGTGCCAGCAGCTCCCCGGGGAACAATGAGCAGTTCTTC
d_call: TRBD1; v_call: TRBV6-5; clone_size: NA; j_call: TRBJ2-7; cdr3_aa: CASSYGSGTGHYEQYF; cdr3_nt: TGTGCCAGCAGTTACGGATCCGGGACAGGACACTACGAGCAGTACTTC
d_call: NA; v_call: TRBV5-1; clone_size: few; j_call: TRBJ2-7; cdr3_aa: CASSSHYEQYF; cdr3_nt: TGCGCCAGCAGCTCCCATTACGAGCAGTACTTC
d_call: TRBD1; v_call: TRBV28; clone_size: NA; j_call: TRBJ2-7; cdr3_aa: CASSDRDSGEQYF; cdr3_nt: TGTGCCAGCAGTGACAGGGATTCGGGAGAGCAGTACTTC
d_call: NA; v_call: TRBV20-1; clone_size: NA; j_call: TRBJ1-2; cdr3_aa: CSARTGGGYTF; cdr3_nt: TGCAGTGCTAGGACAGGCGGTGGCTACACCTTC
d_call: NA; v_call: TRBV2; clone_size: NA; j_call: TRBJ2-1; cdr3_aa: CASRSTEEGEQFF; cdr3_nt: TGTGCCAGCAGGTCAACAGAGGAGGGTGAGCAGTTCTTC
d_call: NA; v_call: TRBV29-1; clone_size: NA; j_call: TRBJ2-1; cdr3_aa: CSVSFPSYNEQFF; cdr3_nt: TGCAGCGTTTCCTTCCCCTCCTACAATGAGCAGTTCTTC
d_call: NA; v_call: TRBV28; clone_size: NA; j_call: TRBJ2-1; cdr3_aa: CASSSPRVGSNEQFF; cdr3_nt: TGTGCCAGCAGTTCCCCCCGGGTTGGTTCGAATGAGCAGTTCTTC
d_call: TRBD2; v_call: TRBV6-5; clone_size: NA; j_call: TRBJ2-1; cdr3_aa: CASSYGGGSYNEQFF; cdr3_nt: TGTGCCAGCAGTTACGGAGGCGGGAGTTACAATGAGCAGTTCTTC
d_call: TRBD1; v_call: TRBV4-1; clone_size: NA; j_call: TRBJ2-1; cdr3_aa: CASERTGENEQFF; cdr3_nt: TGCGCCAGTGAGAGGACAGGGGAAAATGAGCAGTTCTTC
d_call: NA; v_call: TRBV23-1; clone_size: NA; j_call: TRBJ2-1; cdr3_aa: CASSHARNMHNEQFF; cdr3_nt: TGCGCCAGCAGTCACGCCCGTAACATGCACAATGAGCAGTTCTTC
d_call: TRBD1; v_call: TRBV6-6; clone_size: NA; j_call: TRBJ2-5; cdr3_aa: CASSRRDRGPETQYF; cdr3_nt: TGTGCCAGCAGCCGCCGGGACAGGGGGCCGGAGACCCAGTACTTC
d_call: TRBD1; v_call: TRBV10-3; clone_size: once; j_call: TRBJ2-5; cdr3_aa: CAIRDRGETQYF; cdr3_nt: TGTGCCATCAGGGACAGGGGAGAGACCCAGTACTTC
d_call: NA; v_call: TRBV7-2; clone_size: NA; j_call: TRBJ2-7; cdr3_aa: CASSLEVQSYEQYF; cdr3_nt: TGTGCCAGCAGCTTAGAAGTGCAGTCCTACGAGCAGTACTTC
d_call: NA; v_call: TRBV18; clone_size: NA; j_call: TRBJ2-1; cdr3_aa: CASSPTSTRGDEQFF; cdr3_nt: TGTGCCAGCTCACCTACTAGCACCCGAGGAGATGAGCAGTTCTTC
d_call: TRBD1; v_call: TRBV19; clone_size: NA; j_call: TRBJ1-5; cdr3_aa: CASKRGQGDQPQHF; cdr3_nt: TGTGCCAGTAAACGAGGACAGGGGGATCAGCCCCAGCATTTT
d_call: NA; v_call: TRBV7-6; clone_size: NA; j_call: TRBJ2-5; cdr3_aa: CASSLATGLWETQYF; cdr3_nt: TGTGCCAGCAGCTTAGCTACAGGCCTTTGGGAGACCCAGTACTTC
d_call: TRBD1; v_call: TRBV28; clone_size: once; j_call: TRBJ1-1; cdr3_aa: CASSWTGGAFF; cdr3_nt: TGTGCCAGCAGTTGGACAGGGGGGGCTTTCTTT
d_call: TRBD1; v_call: TRBV30; clone_size: NA; j_call: TRBJ1-5; cdr3_aa: CAWGQGYQPQHF; cdr3_nt: TGTGCCTGGGGACAGGGCTATCAGCCCCAGCATTTT
d_call: TRBD1; v_call: TRBV7-9; clone_size: NA; j_call: TRBJ1-5; cdr3_aa: CASSFWGSGQGYNQPQHF; cdr3_nt: TGTGCCAGCAGCTTCTGGGGGTCGGGACAGGGATACAATCAGCCCCAGCATTTT